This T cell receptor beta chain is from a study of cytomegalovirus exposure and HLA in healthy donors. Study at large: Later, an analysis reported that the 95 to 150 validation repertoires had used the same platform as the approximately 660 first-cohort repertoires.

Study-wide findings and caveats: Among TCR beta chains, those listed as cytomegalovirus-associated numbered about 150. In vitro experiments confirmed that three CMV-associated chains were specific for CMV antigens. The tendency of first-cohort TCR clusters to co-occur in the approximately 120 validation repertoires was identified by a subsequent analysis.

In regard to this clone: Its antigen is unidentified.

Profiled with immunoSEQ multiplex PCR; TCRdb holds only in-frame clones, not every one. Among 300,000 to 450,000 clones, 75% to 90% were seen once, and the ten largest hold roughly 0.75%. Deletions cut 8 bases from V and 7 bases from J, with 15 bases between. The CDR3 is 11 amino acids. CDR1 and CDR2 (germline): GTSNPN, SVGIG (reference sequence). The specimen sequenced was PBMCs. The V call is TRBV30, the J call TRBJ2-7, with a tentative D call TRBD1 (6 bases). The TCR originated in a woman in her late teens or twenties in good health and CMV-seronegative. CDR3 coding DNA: TGTGCCGGCGACTGGGGGCGGGAGCAGTACTTC. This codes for CAGDWGREQYF.